This T cell receptor (beta chain) emerged from a study of blood T cell repertoires in COVID-19. Overall study: Specimens from acute and convalescent COVID-19 originated in the United States, Italy and Spain.

Trimming took off 1 base at V and 5 bases at J, with 12 bases between the two ends. The CDR3 sequence is 14 residues long. Germline V gene lookup returns CDR1 SGHDT and CDR2 YYEEEE. Sequencing used immunoSEQ multiplex PCR; TCRdb keeps in-frame clones, though not all of them. This table has nearly 350,000 clones, about nine tenths appearing once. The origin of this receptor is a woman between 50 and 59 years old with COVID-19, enrolled during active disease. The chain joins TRBV5-6 to TRBJ1-1, with D perhaps TRBD1 (5 bases). Sequenced input: peripheral blood. The CDR3 nucleotides read TGTGCCAGCAGCTTGCGGGGCGCGGGGACTGAAGCTTTCTTT. Protein product: CASSLRGAGTEAFF.